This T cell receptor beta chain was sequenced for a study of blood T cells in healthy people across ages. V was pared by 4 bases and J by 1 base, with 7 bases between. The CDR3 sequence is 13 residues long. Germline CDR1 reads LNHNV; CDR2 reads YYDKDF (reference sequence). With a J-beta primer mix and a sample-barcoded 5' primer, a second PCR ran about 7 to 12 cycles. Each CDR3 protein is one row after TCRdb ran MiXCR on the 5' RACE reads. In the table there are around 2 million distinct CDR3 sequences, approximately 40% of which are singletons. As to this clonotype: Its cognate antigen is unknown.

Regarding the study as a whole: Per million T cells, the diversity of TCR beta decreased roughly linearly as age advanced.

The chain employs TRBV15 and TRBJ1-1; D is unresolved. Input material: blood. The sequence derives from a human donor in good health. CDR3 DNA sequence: TGTGCCACCAGCATTAGGCGGAACACTGAAGCTTTCTTT. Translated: CATSIRRNTEAFF.